These 19 T cell receptor beta chains originate from one sample sequenced in a study of blood T cell repertoires in COVID-19. Profiled with immunoSEQ multiplex PCR; TCRdb holds only in-frame clones, not every one. Of more than 85,000 clones in the sample, approximately 87% were seen once. The sample taken for sequencing was peripheral blood. The receptor set was obtained from a woman in her forties or fifties with acute or convalescent COVID-19.

This chain connects TRBV7-8 to TRBJ2-1, with D tentatively TRBD2 (6 bases). This CDR3 spans 13 amino acids. CDR1 is SGHVS, CDR2 FQNEAQ, per germline. V dropped 1 base and J dropped 10 bases, with 11 bases sitting between them. The CDR3 loop is CASSLVSLAEQFF. The CDR3 DNA reads as TGTGCCAGCAGCTTAGTGTCTCTAGCGGAGCAGTTCTTC.

V is TRBV9 and J is TRBJ2-3; D unresolved. Germline V gene data show CDR1 as SGDLS and CDR2 as YYNGEE. V was cut by 0 bases and J by 1 base, with 12 bases left in between. This CDR3 has 16 residues. Here the CDR3 DNA reads TGTGCCAGCAGCGTAGATAGTACCCCTGGCACAGATACGCAGTATTTT. Translated, it gives CASSVDSTPGTDTQYF.

The rearrangement uses TRBV5-1 and TRBJ2-2; 7 bases map to TRBD1. In germline, CDR1 is SGHRS, CDR2 YFSETQ. The J segment lost 8 bases and the V segment lost 4 bases, leaving 14 bases of the junction unmatched. This CDR3 spans 16 amino acids. The CDR3 sequence: CASSVDRVTGTGELFF. The CDR3 coding sequence is TGCGCCAGCAGCGTAGACAGGGTGACGGGGACGGGGGAGCTGTTTTTT.

V is TRBV12-3 or TRBV12-4 and J is TRBJ2-4, with TRBD2 matching 7 bases. The CDR3 spans 11 residues. The V and J ends lost 6 bases and 15 bases, in that order; junction bases with no gene match: 8. The CDR3 bases are TGTGCCAGCAGCCGAGGGGACTACCGGTACTTC. Its translation: CASSRGDYRYF.

The rearrangement joins TRBV20-1 to TRBJ1-2; TRBD1 is a possible D gene (5 bases). The CDR3 sequence is 9 residues long. Germline values: CDR1 DFQATT, CDR2 SNEGSKA (reference sequence). The chain's CDR3 is CRGPYGYTF. In DNA form, the CDR3 reads TGCAGGGGGCCTTATGGCTACACCTTC.

The V and J genes are TRBV3-1 (or the pseudogene TRBV3-2) and TRBJ1-6; D uncertain. The germline V gene encodes CDR1 LGHDT and CDR2 YNNKEL (reference sequence). The CDR3 length is 12 residues. Trimming pared 2 bases from V and 7 bases from J, leaving 3 bases between. Here the CDR3 DNA reads TGTGCCAGCAGCCAACAAAATTCACCCCTCCACTTT. It translates to CASSQQNSPLHF.

CDR3 nucleotides: TGTGCCAGCAGTTCCGGACTTGGCGGCTACACCTTC. Translation: CASSSGLGGYTF. The gene calls are TRBV6-5 and TRBJ1-2; no definite D call. Germline loops: CDR1 MNHEY, CDR2 SVGAGI. The V end was cut by 4 bases, the J end by 8 bases, with 11 bases between. This CDR3 contains 12 residues.

The chain links TRBV5-1 to TRBJ2-5; 10 bases map to TRBD2. The CDR3 is made up of 14 amino acids. CDR1 and CDR2 from the germline V gene are SGHRS and YFSETQ. V lost 4 bases and J lost 3; bases outside the gene matches: 3. This CDR3 is CASSQGTSEETQYF. The CDR3 region has the DNA TGCGCCAGCAGCCAAGGGACTAGCGAAGAGACCCAGTACTTC. Combining the CDR3 with reference TRBV5-1 and TRBJ2-5 gives the whole variable domain KAGVTQTPRYLIKTRGQQVTLSCSPISGHRSVSWYQQTPGQGLQFLFEYFSETQRNKGNFPGRFSGRQFSNSRSEMNVSTLELGDSALYLCASSQGTSEETQYFGPGTRLLVL.

This chain connects TRBV9 to TRBJ1-1; D remains unclear. From germline, CDR1 is SGDLS and CDR2 YYNGEE. The CDR3 sequence is 17 residues long. Trimming shortened V by 0 bases and J by 1 base, and 16 bases separated the two germline ends. The CDR3 nucleotides are TGTGCCAGCAGCGTAGCGCGTGACGGAGGCCGGAACACTGAAGCTTTCTTT. Protein product: CASSVARDGGRNTEAFF.

This rearrangement joins TRBV7-6 to TRBJ1-2; D is perhaps TRBD1 (5 bases). The germline V gene encodes CDR1 SGHVS and CDR2 FNYEAQ. The CDR3 has 13 residues. The V gene lost 4 bases and the J gene lost 8 bases, with 14 bases spanning the gap. CDR3 in amino acids: CASSSPGVSGYTF. CDR3 bases: TGTGCCAGCAGCTCCCCGGGGGTCTCGGGCTACACCTTC.

This chain joins TRBV28 and TRBJ1-4, with D maybe TRBD1 (5 bases). The length of the CDR3 is 16 residues. Trimming took 4 bases from V and 0 from J, leaving 12 bases between them. Germline V gene data show CDR1 as MDHEN and CDR2 as SYDVKM. The CDR3 spells CASSSRGSPTNEKLFF. The CDR3 DNA follows: TGTGCCAGCAGTTCCCGGGGGTCTCCAACTAATGAAAAACTGTTTTTT.

V usage is TRBV19 and J usage is TRBJ2-3, with TRBD2 matching 7 bases. Germline V gene data show CDR1 as LNHDA and CDR2 as SQIVND (reference sequence). This CDR3 contains 14 residues. V dropped 6 bases and J dropped 1; count of bases not matched to a gene: 4. The CDR3 here is CASRAGRRTDTQYF. In nucleotides, the CDR3 is TGTGCCAGTAGAGCGGGACGGCGCACAGATACGCAGTATTTT.

Written as DNA, the CDR3 is TGTGCCAGCAGTTCCTATGCATCGACTAATGAAAAACTGTTTTTT. This encodes CASSSYASTNEKLFF. This chain connects TRBV27 to TRBJ1-4, with D hard to call. The CDR3 is 15 amino acids. Germline V lookup: CDR1 MNHEY, CDR2 SMNVEV (reference sequence). V lost 4 bases to trimming and J lost 2 bases, with 11 bases between them.

V and J are TRBV30 and TRBJ1-3; the match to TRBD1 covers 9 bases. With V trimmed by 2 bases and J by 11 bases, 7 bases remained unmatched. CDR1 and CDR2 (germline): GTSNPN, SVGIG (reference sequence). CDR3 length: 13 amino acids. CDR3 bases: TGTGCCTGGAGTACAACAGGGGGCGTAGCCATATATTTT. Protein sequence: CAWSTTGGVAIYF.

This clone appeared a few times. The chain combines TRBV5-4 with TRBJ2-7; D gene uncertain. Per the germline V gene, CDR1 is SGHNT and CDR2 is YYREEE (reference sequence). Trimming cost V 0 bases and J 1 base, with 11 bases left between them. The CDR3 runs 15 residues. The CDR3 here is CASSLGQMSSYEQYF. CDR3 sequence (DNA): TGTGCCAGCAGCTTGGGGCAGATGTCTTCCTACGAGCAGTACTTC.

This chain links TRBV19 with TRBJ2-3; 7 bases are a match to TRBD1. The germline gives CDR1 LNHDA, CDR2 SQIVND (reference sequence). V shed 5 bases and J 3 bases; nucleotides not matched to a gene: 5. The CDR3 covers 14 residues. The CDR3 region is CASSQGVWTDTQYF. The CDR3, as DNA: TGTGCCAGTAGTCAGGGGGTTTGGACAGATACGCAGTATTTT.

This chain joins TRBV30 and TRBJ1-2; the D gene is possibly TRBD1 (5 bases). Trimming removed 1 base from V and 8 bases from J, with 17 bases in between. This CDR3 is built from 14 residues. Germline V gene data show CDR1 as GTSNPN and CDR2 as SVGIG (reference sequence). CDR3 residues: CAWSAGNWGDGYTF. The CDR3 DNA is TGTGCCTGGAGTGCAGGGAATTGGGGGGACGGCTACACCTTC.

The chain employs TRBV28 and TRBJ1-1; D possibly corresponds to TRBD1 (6 bases). Germline CDR1 is MDHEN and CDR2 is SYDVKM. The CDR3 is made up of 15 amino acids. V was cut by 4 bases and J by 2 bases, with 14 bases left in between. CDR3 amino acids: CASSSPAGGNTEAFF. Written as DNA, the CDR3 is TGTGCCAGCAGTTCCCCGGCGGGGGGCAACACTGAAGCTTTCTTT.

The chain uses TRBV9 and TRBJ2-1; D is possibly TRBD1 (6 bases). The CDR3 extends over 15 amino acids. CDR1 is SGDLS, CDR2 YYNGEE, per germline. Trimming shortened V by 3 bases and J by 1 base, and 11 bases separated the two germline ends. The chain's CDR3 is CASSARGASYNEQFF. The CDR3 bases are TGTGCCAGCAGCGCCAGGGGAGCATCCTACAATGAGCAGTTCTTC.